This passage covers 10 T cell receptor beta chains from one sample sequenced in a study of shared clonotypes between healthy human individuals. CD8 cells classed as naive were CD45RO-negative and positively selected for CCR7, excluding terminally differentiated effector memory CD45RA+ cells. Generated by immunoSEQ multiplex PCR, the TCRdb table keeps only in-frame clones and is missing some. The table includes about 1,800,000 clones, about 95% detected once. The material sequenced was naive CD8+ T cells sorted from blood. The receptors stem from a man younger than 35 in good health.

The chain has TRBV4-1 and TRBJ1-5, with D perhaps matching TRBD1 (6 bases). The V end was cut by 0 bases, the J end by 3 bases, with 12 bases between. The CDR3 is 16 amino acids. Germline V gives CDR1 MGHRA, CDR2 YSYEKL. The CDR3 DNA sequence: TGCGCCAGCAGCCAAGATCGGGGACACCTCAATCAGCCCCAGCATTTT. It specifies CASSQDRGHLNQPQHF.

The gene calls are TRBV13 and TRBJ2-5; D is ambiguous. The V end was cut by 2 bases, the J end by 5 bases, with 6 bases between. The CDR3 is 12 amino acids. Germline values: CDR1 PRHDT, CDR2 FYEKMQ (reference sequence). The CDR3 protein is CASSLNTETQYF. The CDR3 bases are TGTGCCAGCAGCTTAAACACGGAGACCCAGTACTTC.

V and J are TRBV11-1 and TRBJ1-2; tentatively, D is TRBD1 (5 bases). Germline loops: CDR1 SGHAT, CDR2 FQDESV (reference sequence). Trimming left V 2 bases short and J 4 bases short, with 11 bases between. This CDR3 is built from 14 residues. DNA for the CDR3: TGTGCCAGCAGCTTATTACAGGCGTCCTATGGCTACACCTTC. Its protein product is CASSLLQASYGYTF. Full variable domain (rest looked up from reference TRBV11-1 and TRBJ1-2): EAEVAQSPRYKITEKSQAVAFWCDPISGHATLYWYRQILGQGPELLVQFQDESVVDDSQLPKDRFSAERLKGVDSTLKIQPAELGDSAMYLCASSLLQASYGYTFGSGTRLTVV.

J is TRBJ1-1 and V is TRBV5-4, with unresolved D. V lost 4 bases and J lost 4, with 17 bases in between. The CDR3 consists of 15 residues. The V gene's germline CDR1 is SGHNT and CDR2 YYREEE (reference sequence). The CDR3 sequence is CASSPGQVGITEAFF. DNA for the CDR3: TGTGCCAGCAGCCCGGGCCAGGTGGGCATCACTGAAGCTTTCTTT.

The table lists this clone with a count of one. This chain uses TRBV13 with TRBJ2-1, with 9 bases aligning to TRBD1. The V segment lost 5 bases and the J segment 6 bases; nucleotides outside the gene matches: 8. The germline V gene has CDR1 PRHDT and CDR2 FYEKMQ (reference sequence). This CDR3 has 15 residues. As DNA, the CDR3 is TGTGCCAGCAGCCCGACCGGGACAGGGTCCAATGAGCAGTTCTTC. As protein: CASSPTGTGSNEQFF.

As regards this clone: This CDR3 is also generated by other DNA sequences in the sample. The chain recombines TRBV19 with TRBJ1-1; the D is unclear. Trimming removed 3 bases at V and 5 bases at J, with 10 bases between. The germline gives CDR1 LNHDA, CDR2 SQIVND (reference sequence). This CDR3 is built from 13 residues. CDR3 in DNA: TGTGCCAGTAGTATGGGAGTGGGGACTGAAGCTTTCTTT. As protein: CASSMGVGTEAFF.

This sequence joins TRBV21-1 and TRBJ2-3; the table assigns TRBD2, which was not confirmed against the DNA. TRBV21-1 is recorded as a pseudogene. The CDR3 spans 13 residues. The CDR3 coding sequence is TGTGCCAGCAGCTTTAATTGGGCGGGAGAGGTGTATTTT. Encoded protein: CASSFNWAGEVYF.

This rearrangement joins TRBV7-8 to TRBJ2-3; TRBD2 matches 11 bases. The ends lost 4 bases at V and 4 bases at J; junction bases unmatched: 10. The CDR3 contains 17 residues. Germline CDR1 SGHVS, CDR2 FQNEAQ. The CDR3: CASSSLLAGVGADTQYF. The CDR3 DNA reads TGTGCCAGCAGCTCGCTACTAGCGGGAGTAGGGGCAGATACGCAGTATTTT. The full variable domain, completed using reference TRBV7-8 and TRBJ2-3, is GAGVSQSPRYKVAKRGQDVALRCDPISGHVSLFWYQQALGQGPEFLTYFQNEAQLDKSGLPSDRFFAERPEGSVSTLKIQRTQQEDSAVYLCASSSLLAGVGADTQYFGPGTRLTVL.

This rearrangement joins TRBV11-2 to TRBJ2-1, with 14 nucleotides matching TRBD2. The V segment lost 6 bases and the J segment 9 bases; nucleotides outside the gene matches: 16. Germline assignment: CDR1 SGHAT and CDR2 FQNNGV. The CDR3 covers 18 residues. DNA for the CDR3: TGTGCCAGCAGTTTTACCGCGGGGACTAGCGGGGGCCATGGTGAGCAGTTCTTC. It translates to CASSFTAGTSGGHGEQFF.

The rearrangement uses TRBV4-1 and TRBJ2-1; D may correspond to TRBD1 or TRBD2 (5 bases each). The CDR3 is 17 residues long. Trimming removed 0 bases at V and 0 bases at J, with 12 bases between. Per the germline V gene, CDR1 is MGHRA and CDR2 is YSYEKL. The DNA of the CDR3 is TGCGCCAGCAGCCAAGATTGGGGGAAAGTCTCCTACAATGAGCAGTTCTTC. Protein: CASSQDWGKVSYNEQFF.